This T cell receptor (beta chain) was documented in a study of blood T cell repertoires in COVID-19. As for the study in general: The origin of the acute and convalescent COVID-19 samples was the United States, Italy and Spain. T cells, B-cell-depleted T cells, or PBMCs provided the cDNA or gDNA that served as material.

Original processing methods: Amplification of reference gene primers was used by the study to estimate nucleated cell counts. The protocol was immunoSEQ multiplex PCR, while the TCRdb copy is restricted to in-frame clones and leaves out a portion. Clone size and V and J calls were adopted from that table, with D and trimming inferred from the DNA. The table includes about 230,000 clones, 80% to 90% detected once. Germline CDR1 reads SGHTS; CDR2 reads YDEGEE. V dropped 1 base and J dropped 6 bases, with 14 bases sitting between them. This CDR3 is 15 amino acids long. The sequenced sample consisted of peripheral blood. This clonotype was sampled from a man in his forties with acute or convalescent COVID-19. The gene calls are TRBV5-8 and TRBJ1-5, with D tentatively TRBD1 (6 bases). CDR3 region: CASSLLGQPGQPQHF. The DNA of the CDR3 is TGTGCCAGCAGCTTGTTGGGACAACCAGGTCAGCCCCAGCATTTT. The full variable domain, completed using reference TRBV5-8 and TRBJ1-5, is EAGVTQSPTHLIKTRGQQATLRCSPISGHTSVYWYQQALGLGLQFLLWYDEGEERNRGNFPPRFSGRQFPNYSSELNVNALELEDSALYLCASSLLGQPGQPQHFGDGTRLSIL.